This T cell receptor beta chain was found in a study of blood T cell repertoires in COVID-19. Here immunoSEQ multiplex PCR was the method, and the copy in TCRdb shows in-frame clones only, minus some. The sample carries about 50,000 clones, about 85% recorded once. Trimming removed 8 bases at V and 3 bases at J, with 16 bases between. The germline CDR1 and CDR2 sequences are MDHEN and SYDVKM. This CDR3 comprises 15 residues. This chain connects TRBV28 to TRBJ2-2, with D possibly matching TRBD2 (7 bases). The sample taken for sequencing was peripheral blood. This clonotype originated in a human donor in a cohort sampled during active COVID-19. CDR3 sequence: CASSLGGADTGELFF. DNA for the CDR3: TGTGCCAGCTCCTTAGGGGGGGCTGACACCGGGGAGCTGTTTTTT. Full variable domain (missing parts from reference TRBV28 and TRBJ2-2): DVKVTQSSRYLVKRTGEKVFLECVQDMDHENMFWYRQDPGLGLRLIYFSYDVKMKEKGDIPEGYSVSREKKERFSLILESASTNQTSMYLCASSLGGADTGELFFGEGSRLTVL.